This entry is about one TCR beta chain. The V end lost 0 bases, the J end lost 4 bases, and 9 bases lay between the germline ends. Germline values: CDR1 LNHNV, CDR2 YYDKDF (reference sequence). The CDR3 covers 14 residues. The authors took one heparinised blood draw, averaging about 110 mL, from each donor. These data belong to a study of beta chain features in type 1 diabetes. Study-level information: Patients did not differ from healthy donors in age, gender or cell yield.

The study reverse transcribed the entire isolated RNA, so it sequenced expressed TCRB transcripts. TCRdb's copy holds only in-frame clones and misses some; the assay was immunoSEQ multiplex PCR. This sample has 250,000 or so clones; 55% to 70% occur once, and the top ten carry about 0.05%. The source of this sequence is a man aged 25 to 40 in good health. The gene calls are TRBV15 and TRBJ1-2; perhaps TRBD1 as D (5 bases). Sequencing used naive CD4+ T cells from blood. CDR3 DNA: TGTGCCACCAGCAGAGATTTCGGGGGCTATGGCTACACCTTC. The encoded protein is CATSRDFGGYGYTF. Together with reference TRBV15 and TRBJ1-2, the CDR3 gives the full variable domain: DAMVIQNPRYQVTQFGKPVTLSCSQTLNHNVMYWYQQKSSQAPKLLFHYYDKDFNNEADTPDNFQSRRPNTSFCFLDIRSPGLGDTAMYLCATSRDFGGYGYTFGSGTRLTVV.